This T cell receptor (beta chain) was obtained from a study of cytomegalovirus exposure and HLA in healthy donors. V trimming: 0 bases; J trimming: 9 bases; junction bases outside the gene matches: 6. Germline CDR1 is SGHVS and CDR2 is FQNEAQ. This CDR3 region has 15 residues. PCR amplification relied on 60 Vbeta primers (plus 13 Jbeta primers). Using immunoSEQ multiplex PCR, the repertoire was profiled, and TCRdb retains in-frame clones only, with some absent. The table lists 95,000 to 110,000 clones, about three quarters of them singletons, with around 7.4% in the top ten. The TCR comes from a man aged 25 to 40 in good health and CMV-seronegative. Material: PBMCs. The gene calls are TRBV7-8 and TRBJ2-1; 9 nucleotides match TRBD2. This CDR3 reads CASSLASGRPGEQFF. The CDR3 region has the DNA TGTGCCAGCAGCTTAGCGAGCGGGAGGCCCGGTGAGCAGTTCTTC. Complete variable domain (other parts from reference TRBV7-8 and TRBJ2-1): GAGVSQSPRYKVAKRGQDVALRCDPISGHVSLFWYQQALGQGPEFLTYFQNEAQLDKSGLPSDRFFAERPEGSVSTLKIQRTQQEDSAVYLCASSLASGRPGEQFFGPGTRLTVL.